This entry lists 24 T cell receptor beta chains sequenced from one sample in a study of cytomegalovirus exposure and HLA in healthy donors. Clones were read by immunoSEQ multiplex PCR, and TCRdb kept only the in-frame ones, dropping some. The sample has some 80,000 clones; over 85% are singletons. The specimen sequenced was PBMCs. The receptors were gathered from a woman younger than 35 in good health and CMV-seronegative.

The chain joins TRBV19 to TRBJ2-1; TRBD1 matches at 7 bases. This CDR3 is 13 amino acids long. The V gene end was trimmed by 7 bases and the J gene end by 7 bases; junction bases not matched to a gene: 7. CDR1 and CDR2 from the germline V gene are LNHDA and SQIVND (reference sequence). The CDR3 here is CASTNKQGNEQFF. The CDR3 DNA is TGTGCCAGTACCAACAAACAGGGGAATGAGCAGTTCTTC.

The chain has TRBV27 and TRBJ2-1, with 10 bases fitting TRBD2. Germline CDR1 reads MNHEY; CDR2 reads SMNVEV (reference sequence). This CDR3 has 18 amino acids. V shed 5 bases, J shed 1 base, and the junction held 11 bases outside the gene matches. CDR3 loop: CASSPAGGPLRSYNEQFF. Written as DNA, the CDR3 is TGTGCCAGCAGTCCAGCGGGAGGGCCTCTACGATCCTACAATGAGCAGTTCTTC.

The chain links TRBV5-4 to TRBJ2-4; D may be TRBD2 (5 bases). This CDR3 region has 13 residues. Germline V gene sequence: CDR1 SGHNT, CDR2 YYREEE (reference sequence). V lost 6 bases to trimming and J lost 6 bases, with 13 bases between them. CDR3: CASTSPRGNIQYF. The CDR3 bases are TGTGCCAGCACGAGTCCCCGGGGAAACATTCAGTACTTC.

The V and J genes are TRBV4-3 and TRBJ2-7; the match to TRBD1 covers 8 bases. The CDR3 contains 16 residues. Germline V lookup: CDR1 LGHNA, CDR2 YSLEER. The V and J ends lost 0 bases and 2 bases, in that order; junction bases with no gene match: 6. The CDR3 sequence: CASSQDFAQGAYEQYF. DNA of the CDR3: TGCGCCAGCAGCCAAGATTTCGCACAGGGGGCCTACGAGCAGTACTTC.

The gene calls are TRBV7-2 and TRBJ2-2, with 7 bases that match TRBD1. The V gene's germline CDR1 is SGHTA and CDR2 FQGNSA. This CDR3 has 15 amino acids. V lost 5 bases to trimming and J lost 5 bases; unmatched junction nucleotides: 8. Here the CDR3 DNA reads TGTGCCAGCAGCACTAGACAGGGACCGACCGGGGAGCTGTTTTTT. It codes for CASSTRQGPTGELFF.

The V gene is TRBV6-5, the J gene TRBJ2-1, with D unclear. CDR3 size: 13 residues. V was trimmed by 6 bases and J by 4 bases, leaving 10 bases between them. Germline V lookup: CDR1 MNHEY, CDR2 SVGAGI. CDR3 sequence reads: CASRGGSYNEQFF. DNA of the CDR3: TGTGCCAGCAGAGGCGGCAGTTACAATGAGCAGTTCTTC.

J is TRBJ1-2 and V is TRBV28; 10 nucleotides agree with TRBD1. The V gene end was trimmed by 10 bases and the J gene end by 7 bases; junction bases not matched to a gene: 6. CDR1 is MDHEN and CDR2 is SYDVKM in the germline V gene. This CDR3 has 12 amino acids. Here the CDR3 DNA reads TGTGCCATCAGACAGGGGGCGAGTGGCTACACCTTC. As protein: CAIRQGASGYTF.

CDR3 protein: CASSDGGARVTNEKLFF. CDR3 nucleotides: TGTGCCAGCAGTGATGGGGGGGCGCGGGTAACTAATGAAAAACTGTTTTTT. V is TRBV25-1 and J is TRBJ1-4, with D possibly TRBD1 on 6 matching bases. CDR1 and CDR2 (germline): MGHDK, SYGVNS. This CDR3 has 17 residues. The ends were cut back, 3 bases at V and 1 base at J, with 15 bases in the middle.

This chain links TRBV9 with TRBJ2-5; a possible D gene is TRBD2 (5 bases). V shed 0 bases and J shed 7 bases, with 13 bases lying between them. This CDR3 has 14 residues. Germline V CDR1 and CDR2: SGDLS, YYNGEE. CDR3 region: CASSVDGFRGTQYF. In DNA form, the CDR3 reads TGTGCCAGCAGCGTAGACGGTTTTCGGGGGACCCAGTACTTC.

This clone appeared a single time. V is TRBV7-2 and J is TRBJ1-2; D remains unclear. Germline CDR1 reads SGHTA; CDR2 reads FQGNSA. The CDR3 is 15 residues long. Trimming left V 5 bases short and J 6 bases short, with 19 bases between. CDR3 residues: CASSPSDIVYNGYTF. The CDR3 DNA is TGTGCCAGCAGCCCTAGCGACATAGTCTATAATGGCTACACCTTC.

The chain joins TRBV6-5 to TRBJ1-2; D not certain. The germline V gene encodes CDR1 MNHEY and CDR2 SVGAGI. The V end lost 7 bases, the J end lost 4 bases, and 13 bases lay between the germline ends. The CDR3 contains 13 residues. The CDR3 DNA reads TGTGCCAGCACCACTGTAGAGGGCTATGGCTACACCTTC. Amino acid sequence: CASTTVEGYGYTF.

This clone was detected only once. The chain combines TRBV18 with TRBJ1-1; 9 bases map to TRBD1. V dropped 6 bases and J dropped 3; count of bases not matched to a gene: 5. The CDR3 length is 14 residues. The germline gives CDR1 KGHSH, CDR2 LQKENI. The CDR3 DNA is TGTGCCAGCTCTTCGAGACAGGGGGACACTGAAGCTTTCTTT. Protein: CASSSRQGDTEAFF.

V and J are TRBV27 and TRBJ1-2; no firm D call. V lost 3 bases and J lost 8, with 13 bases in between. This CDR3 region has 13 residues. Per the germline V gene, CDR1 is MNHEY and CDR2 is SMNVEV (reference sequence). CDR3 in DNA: TGTGCCAGCAGTTTTAGAGAATCTTGGGGCTACACCTTC. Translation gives CASSFRESWGYTF.

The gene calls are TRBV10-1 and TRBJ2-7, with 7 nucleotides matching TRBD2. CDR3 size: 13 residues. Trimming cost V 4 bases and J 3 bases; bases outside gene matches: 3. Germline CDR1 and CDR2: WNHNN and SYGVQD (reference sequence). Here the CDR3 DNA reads TGCGCCAGCAGTGCGGGACTATACTACGAGCAGTACTTC. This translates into CASSAGLYYEQYF.

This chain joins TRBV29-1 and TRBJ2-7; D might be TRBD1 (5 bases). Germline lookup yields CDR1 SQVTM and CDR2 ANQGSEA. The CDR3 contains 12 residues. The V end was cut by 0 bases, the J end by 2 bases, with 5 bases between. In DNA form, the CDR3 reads TGCAGCGTTGAAGACAGGGCCTACGAGCAGTACTTC. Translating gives CSVEDRAYEQYF.

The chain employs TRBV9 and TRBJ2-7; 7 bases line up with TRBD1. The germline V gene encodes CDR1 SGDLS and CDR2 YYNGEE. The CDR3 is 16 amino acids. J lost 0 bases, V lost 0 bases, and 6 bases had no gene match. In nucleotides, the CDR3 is TGTGCCAGCAGCGTAGGACAGGGCTACAACTCCTACGAGCAGTACTTC. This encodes CASSVGQGYNSYEQYF.

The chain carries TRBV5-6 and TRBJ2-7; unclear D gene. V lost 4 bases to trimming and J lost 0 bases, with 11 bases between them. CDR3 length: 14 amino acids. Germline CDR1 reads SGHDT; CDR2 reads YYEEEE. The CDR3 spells CASSRDWISYEQYF. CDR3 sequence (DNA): TGTGCCAGCAGCCGTGACTGGATCTCCTACGAGCAGTACTTC.

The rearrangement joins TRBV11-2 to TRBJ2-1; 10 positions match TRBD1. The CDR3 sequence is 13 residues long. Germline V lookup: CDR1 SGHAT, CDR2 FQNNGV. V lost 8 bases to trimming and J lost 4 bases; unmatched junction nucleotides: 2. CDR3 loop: CASWGQGYNEQFF. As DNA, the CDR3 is TGTGCCAGCTGGGGACAGGGGTACAATGAGCAGTTCTTC.

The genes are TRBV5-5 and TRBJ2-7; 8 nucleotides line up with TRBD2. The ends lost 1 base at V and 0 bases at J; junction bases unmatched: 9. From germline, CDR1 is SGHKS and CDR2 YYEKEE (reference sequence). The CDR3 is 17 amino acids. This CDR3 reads CASSLRKIAGPSYEQYF. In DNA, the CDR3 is TGTGCCAGCAGCTTGCGAAAGATAGCGGGACCCTCCTACGAGCAGTACTTC.

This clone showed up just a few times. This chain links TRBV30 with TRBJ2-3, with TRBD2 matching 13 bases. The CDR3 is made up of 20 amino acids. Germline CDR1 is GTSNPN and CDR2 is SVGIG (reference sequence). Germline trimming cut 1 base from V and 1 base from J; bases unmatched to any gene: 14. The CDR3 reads CAWSGWTSGRWDEGTDTQYF. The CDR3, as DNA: TGTGCCTGGAGTGGTTGGACTAGCGGGAGATGGGACGAGGGCACAGATACGCAGTATTTT.

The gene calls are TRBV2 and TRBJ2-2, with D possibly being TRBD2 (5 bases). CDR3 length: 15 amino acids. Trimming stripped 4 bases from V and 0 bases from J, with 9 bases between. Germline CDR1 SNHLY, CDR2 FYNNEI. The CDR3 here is CASSVDYPNTGELFF. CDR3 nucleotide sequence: TGTGCCAGCAGTGTAGACTACCCGAACACCGGGGAGCTGTTTTTT. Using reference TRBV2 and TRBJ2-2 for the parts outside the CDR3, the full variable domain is EPEVTQTPSHQVTQMGQEVILRCVPISNHLYFYWYRQILGQKVEFLVSFYNNEISEKSEIFDDQFSVERPDGSNFTLKIRSTKLEDSAMYFCASSVDYPNTGELFFGEGSRLTVL.

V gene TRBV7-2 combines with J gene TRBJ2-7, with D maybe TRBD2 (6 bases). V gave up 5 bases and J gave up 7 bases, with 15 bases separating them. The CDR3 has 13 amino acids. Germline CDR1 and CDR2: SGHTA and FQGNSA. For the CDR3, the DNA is TGTGCCAGCAGCCCTAGCGTGGGTCAAGAGCAGTACTTC. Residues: CASSPSVGQEQYF.

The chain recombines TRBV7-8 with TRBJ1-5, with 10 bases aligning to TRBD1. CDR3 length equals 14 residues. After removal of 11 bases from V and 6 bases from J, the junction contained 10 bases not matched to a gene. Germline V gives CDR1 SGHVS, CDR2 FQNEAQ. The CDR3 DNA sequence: TGTGCCTGCGGGACAGGGGTAAAGAGTCAGCCCCAGCATTTT. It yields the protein CACGTGVKSQPQHF.

The CDR3 spells CAWRRTGGSYGYTF. The DNA of the CDR3 is TGTGCCTGGAGAAGGACAGGGGGCAGCTATGGCTACACCTTC. This chain uses TRBV30 with TRBJ1-2; 11 nucleotides line up with TRBD1. Germline CDR1 GTSNPN, CDR2 SVGIG (reference sequence). V gave up 3 bases and J gave up 4 bases; unmatched junction bases: 4. The CDR3 length is 14 residues.